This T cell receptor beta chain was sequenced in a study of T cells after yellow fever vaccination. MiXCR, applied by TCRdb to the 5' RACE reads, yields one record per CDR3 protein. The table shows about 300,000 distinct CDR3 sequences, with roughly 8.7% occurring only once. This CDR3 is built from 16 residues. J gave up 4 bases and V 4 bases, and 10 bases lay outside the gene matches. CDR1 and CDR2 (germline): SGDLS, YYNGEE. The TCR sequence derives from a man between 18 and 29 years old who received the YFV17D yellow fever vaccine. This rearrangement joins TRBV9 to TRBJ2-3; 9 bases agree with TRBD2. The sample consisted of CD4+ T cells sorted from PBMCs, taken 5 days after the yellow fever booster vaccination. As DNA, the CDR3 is TGTGCCAGCAGCCCGCCTGGCGGGGGGGCGGCAGATACGCAGTATTTT. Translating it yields CASSPPGGGAADTQYF.